These 18 T cell receptor beta chains share one sample of origin, sequenced in a study of T-cell memory formation after mild COVID-19. One entry per CDR3 protein, called by TCRdb with MiXCR from the 5' RACE reads. The sample has 450,000 or so distinct CDR3 sequences; around 27% are singletons. Sequenced: PBMCs or a T cell subset sorted from them (not recorded which). The receptors were gathered from an adult woman who had mild COVID-19 (a few samples of this study predate the infection). Cell type and time point are not known.

The chain carries TRBV10-3 and TRBJ1-1; 9 bases match TRBD1. The germline gives CDR1 ENHRY, CDR2 SYGVKD. The junction had 4 bases not matched to a gene; V was cut back by 3 bases and J by 2 bases. The CDR3 runs 15 residues. The CDR3 nucleotides read TGTGCCATCAGTGACCCGACAGGGGGTAACACTGAAGCTTTCTTT. As protein: CAISDPTGGNTEAFF.

This clonotype has more than one count but fewer than ten. The junction differs from germline at one of its ends, possibly a read error. This chain connects TRBV5-1 to TRBJ1-2, with D perhaps TRBD1 (5 bases). CDR1 is SGHRS, CDR2 YFSETQ, per germline. The CDR3 contains 13 residues. CDR3 region: CASSQGVNYGYTF. The CDR3, as DNA: TGTGCCAGCAGCCAAGGGGTAAACTATGGCTACACCTTC.

In this sample, this clonotype turned up a few times. V gene TRBV4-2 combines with J gene TRBJ2-5, with D hard to call. Germline lookup yields CDR1 LGHNA and CDR2 YNFKEQ. The CDR3 consists of 17 residues. The germline V and J ends were trimmed by 0 bases and 1 base, with 15 bases remaining between them. CDR3: CASSQEPPGESQETQYF. The CDR3 coding sequence is TGTGCCAGCAGCCAAGAGCCCCCCGGAGAATCCCAAGAGACCCAGTACTTC.

The V call is TRBV9, the J call TRBJ2-3, with 8 nucleotides matching TRBD2. Germline CDR1 SGDLS, CDR2 YYNGEE. The CDR3 runs to 15 residues. The J segment lost 5 bases and the V segment lost 3 bases, leaving 8 bases of the junction unmatched. CDR3 DNA sequence: TGTGCCAGCAGCGCCCTGGGACTAGTCCAAGATACGCAGTATTTT. It is translated as CASSALGLVQDTQYF.

V and J are TRBV4-1 and TRBJ1-1; 8 bases are a match to TRBD1. The germline CDR1 and CDR2 sequences are MGHRA and YSYEKL. The CDR3 is 15 residues long. V lost 4 bases to trimming and J lost 3 bases; unmatched junction nucleotides: 7. DNA of the CDR3: TGCGCCAGCAGCCTACTTTACAGGGGGGACACTGAAGCTTTCTTT. It specifies CASSLLYRGDTEAFF.

The rearrangement links TRBV7-9 to TRBJ2-7; D might be TRBD2 (7 bases). This CDR3 contains 14 residues. The V end lost 5 bases, the J end lost 6 bases, and 17 bases lay between the germline ends. CDR1 and CDR2 from the germline V gene are SEHNR and FQNEAQ (reference sequence). This chain's CDR3 is CASSGGGSGGEQYF. CDR3 nucleotide sequence: TGTGCCAGCAGCGGCGGGGGCTCGGGGGGCGAGCAGTACTTC.

The genes are TRBV2 and TRBJ2-1; TRBD2 matches at 12 bases. Germline trimming cut 6 bases from V and 6 bases from J; bases unmatched to any gene: 3. There are 14 residues in the CDR3. Germline lookup yields CDR1 SNHLY and CDR2 FYNNEI. Here the CDR3 DNA reads TGTGCCAGCAGCAGGACTAGCGGGGTCAATGAGCAGTTCTTC. This translates into CASSRTSGVNEQFF.

The rearrangement joins TRBV18 to TRBJ2-5; D is possibly TRBD2 (6 bases). This CDR3 contains 14 residues. Germline CDR1 and CDR2: KGHSH and LQKENI. V was trimmed by 2 bases and J by 3 bases, leaving 10 bases between them. Written as DNA, the CDR3 is TGTGCCAGCTCACCAGGGACTTCAAAAGAGACCCAGTACTTC. Residues: CASSPGTSKETQYF.

The chain couples TRBV3-1 to TRBJ2-7; maybe TRBD1 (5 bases). The CDR3 spans 14 residues. In germline, CDR1 is LGHDT, CDR2 YNNKEL (reference sequence). Trimming shortened V by 2 bases and J by 1 base, and 9 bases separated the two germline ends. The CDR3 nucleotides are TGTGCCAGCAGCCAAATACAGGTATCCTACGAGCAGTACTTC. Amino acid sequence: CASSQIQVSYEQYF.

In this sample, this clonotype turned up many times. The genes are TRBV12-3 or TRBV12-4 and TRBJ1-1, with D possibly matching TRBD1 (5 bases). V was pared by 3 bases and J by 3 bases, with 11 bases between. There are 14 residues in the CDR3. The CDR3 protein is CASSFGGVYTEAFF. CDR3 sequence (DNA): TGTGCCAGCAGTTTTGGGGGTGTTTACACTGAAGCTTTCTTT.

The J gene is TRBJ2-7, the V gene TRBV29-1, with D possibly being TRBD2 (5 bases). The CDR3 extends over 13 amino acids. The germline V gene encodes CDR1 SQVTM and CDR2 ANQGSEA. Trimming pared 7 bases from V and 1 base from J, leaving 14 bases between. CDR3 DNA sequence: TGCAGCGCCACCGGAGGCGGGTCCTACGAGCAGTACTTC. Residues: CSATGGGSYEQYF.

The genes are TRBV3-1 and TRBJ1-1; perhaps TRBD1 as D (6 bases). CDR3 length: 15 residues. Germline V gives CDR1 LGHDT, CDR2 YNNKEL (reference sequence). V lost 0 bases and J lost 3, with 11 bases in between. The CDR3 DNA follows: TGTGCCAGCAGCCAAGACCCGGGGGCGTACACTGAAGCTTTCTTT. It codes for CASSQDPGAYTEAFF. The entire variable domain, with the rest obtained from reference TRBV3-1 and TRBJ1-1, is as follows: DTAVSQTPKYLVTQMGNDKSIKCEQNLGHDTMYWYKQDSKKFLKIMFSYNNKELIINETVPNRFSPKSPDKAHLNLHINSLELGDSAVYFCASSQDPGAYTEAFFGQGTRLTVV.

The chain employs TRBV3-1 and TRBJ2-7, with D uncertain. The CDR3 consists of 14 residues. Germline CDR1 reads LGHDT; CDR2 reads YNNKEL (reference sequence). Trimming pared 4 bases from V and 2 bases from J, leaving 12 bases between. DNA of the CDR3: TGTGCCAGCAGCCCGCGGAGACCCCCCTACGAGCAGTACTTC. Protein: CASSPRRPPYEQYF.

The chain recombines TRBV5-1 with TRBJ2-3, with D unresolved. The CDR3 has 15 residues. Germline CDR1 is SGHRS and CDR2 is YFSETQ. V lost 3 bases to trimming and J lost 2 bases, with 13 bases between them. CDR3 in DNA: TGCGCCAGCAGCTCGAGGACGGCTTTCACAGATACGCAGTATTTT. Amino acid sequence: CASSSRTAFTDTQYF.

The chain has TRBV12-3 or TRBV12-4 and TRBJ1-1; D call uncertain. The CDR3 is made up of 12 amino acids. The V and J ends lost 6 bases and 11 bases respectively, with 16 bases between them. The CDR3 DNA follows: TGTGCCAGCAGCGCCCCCCAGGTTAGGGCTTTCTTT. It is translated as CASSAPQVRAFF.

The gene calls are TRBV2 and TRBJ2-5, with 12 bases matching TRBD2. J lost 5 bases, V lost 11 bases, and 12 bases had no gene match. Germline values: CDR1 SNHLY, CDR2 FYNNEI. The CDR3 is made up of 15 amino acids. CDR3 sequence (DNA): TGTGCCGGAACAAACCGGACTAGCGGGGTCGAGACCCAGTACTTC. Translation: CAGTNRTSGVETQYF. Supplemented by reference TRBV2 and TRBJ2-5, the full variable domain reads EPEVTQTPSHQVTQMGQEVILRCVPISNHLYFYWYRQILGQKVEFLVSFYNNEISEKSEIFDDQFSVERPDGSNFTLKIRSTKLEDSAMYFCAGTNRTSGVETQYFGPGTRLLVL.

The chain links TRBV2 to TRBJ1-1; no clear D. V was trimmed by 8 bases and J by 5 bases, leaving 6 bases between them. In germline, CDR1 is SNHLY, CDR2 FYNNEI. This CDR3 contains 10 residues. CDR3 loop: CASLFTEAFF. In nucleotides, the CDR3 is TGTGCCAGCCTCTTTACTGAAGCTTTCTTT.

This clonotype was counted between two and nine times. This chain links TRBV20-1 with TRBJ1-1, with D hard to call. Germline CDR1 DFQATT, CDR2 SNEGSKA (reference sequence). The CDR3 is 15 residues long. V was shortened by 3 bases and J by 3 bases, with 17 bases between the two germline ends. CDR3 sequence: CSASYAGAVYTEAFF. The CDR3 DNA reads TGCAGTGCTAGTTACGCCGGAGCCGTATACACTGAAGCTTTCTTT.